Below, 16 T cell receptor beta chains from the same sample are listed, as sequenced in a study of human T cells and chemical hapten exposure. One entry per CDR3 protein, called by TCRdb with MiXCR from the RACE reads. The table records roughly 120,000 distinct CDR3 sequences, approximately 13% of them present only once. Time point described: pre-sensitization, week 0. Treatment given: therapeutic diphenylcyclopropenone sensitization with weekly scalp DPC. Material: whole blood, obtained in connection with sensitization to the hapten diphenylcyclopropenone (DPC). The source of these receptors is a woman between 18 and 30 years old with alopecia areata. Some clones in this sample may be carry-over from other donors' samples.

This clonotype was seen at least ten times. CDR3 DNA sequence: TGTGCCAGCAGCCCCGGGACGAGTACAGATACGCAGTATTTT. The encoded protein is CASSPGTSTDTQYF. J is TRBJ2-3 and V is TRBV3-1, with D tentatively TRBD1 or TRBD2 (5 bases each). CDR3 length equals 14 residues. The germline CDR1 and CDR2 sequences are LGHDT and YNNKEL (reference sequence). The germline V and J ends were trimmed by 4 bases and 3 bases, with 11 bases remaining between them.

The chain couples TRBV29-1 to TRBJ1-6, with TRBD1 matching 7 bases. This CDR3 region has 13 residues. The junction had 6 bases not matched to a gene; V was cut back by 5 bases and J by 8 bases. Germline V CDR1 and CDR2: SQVTM, ANQGSEA. Here the CDR3 reads CSVRDSLDSPLHF. CDR3 sequence (DNA): TGCAGCGTTCGGGACAGTTTGGATTCACCCCTCCACTTT.

On this clonotype itself: The limits of the CDR3 on the DNA are not certain, so only TCRdb's listed CDR3 is given. The V and J genes are TRBV28 and TRBJ2-2; the D segment call TRBD1 is taken from the table without a DNA check. The CDR3 numbers 16 amino acids, ends counted. Germline lookup yields CDR1 MDHEN and CDR2 SYDVKM. CDR3 residues: CASSSGTGGTPGSCFF.

A few counts support this clonotype. The J gene is TRBJ1-3, the V gene TRBV20-1; D call uncertain. Germline V CDR1 and CDR2: DFQATT, SNEGSKA (reference sequence). The CDR3 runs to 12 residues. V dropped 2 bases and J dropped 3 bases, with 5 bases sitting between them. This CDR3 is CSARSRGNTIYF. The CDR3 nucleotides read TGCAGTGCTAGAAGCCGTGGAAACACCATATATTTT.

The table lists this clonotype with many counts. This chain connects TRBV29-1 to TRBJ2-3, with 7 bases matching TRBD1. After removal of 4 bases from V and 10 bases from J, the junction contained 8 bases not matched to a gene. CDR3 length: 12 residues. Per the germline V gene, CDR1 is SQVTM and CDR2 is ANQGSEA. DNA for the CDR3: TGCAGCGTTGGTCCCGGACAGGTTGCGCAGTATTTT. It is translated as CSVGPGQVAQYF.

Only a few counts were recorded for this clonotype. The rearrangement joins TRBV12-3 or TRBV12-4 to TRBJ1-1; D unclear. The germline V and J ends were trimmed by 5 bases and 8 bases, with 12 bases remaining between them. The CDR3 is made up of 12 amino acids. The CDR3 region has the DNA TGTGCCAGCAGTCCCCTACTGGGGGAAGCTTTCTTT. It encodes CASSPLLGEAFF.

This clonotype was found a few times. The chain uses TRBV9 and TRBJ2-4; possibly TRBD1 for D (6 bases). Trimming cost V 1 base and J 2 bases, with 16 bases left between them. This CDR3 spans 17 amino acids. Germline V gene lookup returns CDR1 SGDLS and CDR2 YYNGEE. The CDR3 sequence: CASSVTPQDSTKNIQYF. The CDR3 nucleotides are TGTGCCAGCAGCGTAACCCCTCAGGACAGTACCAAAAACATTCAGTACTTC. Based on the CDR3 plus reference TRBV9 and TRBJ2-4, the full variable domain is DSGVTQTPKHLITATGQRVTLRCSPRSGDLSVYWYQQSLDQGLQFLIQYYNGEERAKGNILERFSAQQFPDLHSELNLSSLELGDSALYFCASSVTPQDSTKNIQYFGAGTRLSVL.

The rearrangement joins TRBV20-1 to TRBJ2-6, with D maybe TRBD1 (6 bases). Trimming stripped 0 bases from V and 6 bases from J, with 18 bases between. The CDR3 runs to 17 residues. Germline CDR1 is DFQATT and CDR2 is SNEGSKA (reference sequence). The CDR3 nucleotides read TGCAGTGCTAGAGACTGGACAGACCGTAGGGAGGCCAACGTCCTGACTTTC. It encodes CSARDWTDRREANVLTF.

This clonotype was counted at least ten times. The genes are TRBV25-1 and TRBJ2-7, with 8 bases fitting TRBD1. The CDR3 runs 15 residues. In germline, CDR1 is MGHDK, CDR2 SYGVNS. The V gene end was trimmed by 4 bases and the J gene end by 1 base; junction bases not matched to a gene: 6. The DNA of the CDR3 is TGTGCCAGCAGTGGGACAGGGTCCCCTTCCTACGAGCAGTACTTC. It codes for CASSGTGSPSYEQYF.

The sample holds many counts of this clonotype. The rearrangement joins TRBV4-2 to TRBJ1-2, with unresolved D. Germline loops: CDR1 LGHNA, CDR2 YNFKEQ. The CDR3 loop spans 16 amino acids. V lost 1 base and J 5 bases, leaving 17 bases between the germline ends. The CDR3 coding sequence is TGTGCCAGCAGCCAAGGTGGTTGGGAGCCGGGATATGGCTACACCTTC. This translates into CASSQGGWEPGYGYTF.

This sequence joins TRBV20-1 and TRBJ1-2; D remains unclear. The CDR3 length is 14 residues. The V end was cut by 3 bases, the J end by 5 bases, with 16 bases between. CDR1 and CDR2 (germline): DFQATT, SNEGSKA (reference sequence). CDR3 loop: CSASPRGSGYGYTF. CDR3 DNA sequence: TGCAGTGCTAGCCCTAGAGGGAGTGGGTATGGCTACACCTTC.

The sample holds a few counts of this clonotype. At one end, the junction sequence differs from germline, possibly due to a read error. CDR3 amino acids: CASSLSRLQVRSDEQYF. The CDR3 region has the DNA TGTGCCAGCAGTTTATCCAGACTACAGGTCCGCTCCGACGAGCAGTACTTC. The chain couples TRBV27 to TRBJ2-7; D tentatively fits TRBD1 or TRBD2 (5 bases each). CDR3 length: 17 amino acids. Germline V lookup: CDR1 MNHEY, CDR2 SMNVEV (reference sequence).

This clonotype was seen many times. The gene calls are TRBV7-9 and TRBJ2-3, with a tentative D call TRBD1 (6 bases). With 5 bases removed from V and 0 bases from J, the gap between germline ends came to 15 bases. The CDR3 sequence is 16 residues long. Germline values: CDR1 SEHNR, CDR2 FQNEAQ (reference sequence). The CDR3 DNA sequence: TGTGCCAGCAGCGCCCACAGGGTCCCTAGCACAGATACGCAGTATTTT. Translation gives CASSAHRVPSTDTQYF.

The table lists this clonotype with many counts. The chain combines TRBV7-2 with TRBJ2-1; 12 bases align to TRBD2. The CDR3 contains 17 residues. CDR1 is SGHTA and CDR2 is FQGNSA in the germline V gene. Trimming removed 4 bases from V and 0 bases from J; junction bases left unmatched: 4. The CDR3 nucleotides are TGTGCCAGCAGCTACCCACTAGCGGGGGGCTCCTACAATGAGCAGTTCTTC. It is translated as CASSYPLAGGSYNEQFF.

This clonotype was observed a few times. The rearrangement joins TRBV25-1 to TRBJ2-7, with 7 positions matching TRBD2. Germline CDR1 is MGHDK and CDR2 is SYGVNS. The junction had 3 bases not matched to a gene; V was cut back by 3 bases and J by 1 base. This CDR3 has 14 residues. The CDR3 bases are TGTGCCAGCAGTGAGGGGGGGTCGTCCTACGAGCAGTACTTC. As protein: CASSEGGSSYEQYF.

In this sample, this clonotype turned up a few times. CDR3 nucleotide sequence: TGCGCCAGCAGCCAAGATCTTGAAAAGACCCAGTACTTC. It yields the protein CASSQDLEKTQYF. The rearrangement uses TRBV4-3 and TRBJ2-5; D is unresolved. V was shortened by 0 bases and J by 6 bases, with 8 bases between the two germline ends. Germline V gene sequence: CDR1 LGHNA, CDR2 YSLEER. The length of the CDR3 is 13 residues.